This T cell receptor (beta chain) was sequenced for a study of T cells in Graves' hyperthyroidism and ophthalmopathy. Based on clinical symptoms, serum thyroxine and TRAb, thyroid ultrasound and orbital computed tomography, diagnoses were reached. The length of the CDR3 is 16 residues. Trimming took off 4 bases at V and 7 bases at J, with 20 bases between the two ends. The germline gives CDR1 MGHDK, CDR2 SYGVNS. RNA transcripts yielded amplified TCR beta CDR3 regions. HTBI primers were used for first-round RT-PCR of the TCR CDR3. MiXCR, run by TCRdb on the multiplex PCR reads, gives a single entry per CDR3 protein. Found here are 560,000 or so distinct CDR3 sequences, just over 45% of them singletons; the top ten hold 8.2%. Whole-study results and caveats: Stable hyperthyroidism and ophthalmopathy were separated using 13 V-J signatures. Onset of ophthalmopathy came a median around 6.2 months after the model predicted it.

To note about this clonotype: Its antigen is not known.

The sample comprised peripheral blood or thyroid tissue (not recorded which). This chain uses TRBV25-1 with TRBJ1-5; a possible D gene is TRBD1 (5 bases). This sequence was found in a woman between 18 and 30 years old with Graves' hyperthyroidism. The chain's CDR3 is CASSGTDRGGGQPQHF. The CDR3 bases are TGTGCCAGCAGTGGGACCGACCGGGGCGGAGGACAGCCCCAGCATTTT. Full variable domain (rest looked up from reference TRBV25-1 and TRBJ1-5): EADIYQTPRYLVIGTGKKITLECSQTMGHDKMYWYQQDPGMELHLIHYSYGVNSTEKGDLSSESTVSRIRTEHFPLTLESARPSHTSQYLCASSGTDRGGGQPQHFGDGTRLSIL.